These T cell receptor beta chains were read from a single sample in a study of ipilimumab plus nivolumab after autologous stem cell transplantation. The repertoire was sequenced with immunoSEQ multiplex PCR; TCRdb's copy has only in-frame clones and lacks some. This sample has about 15,000 clones, with more than 60% found just once. Sequenced here: PBMCs, sampled in a trial of ipilimumab plus nivolumab as post-transplant consolidation. The receptors derive from a male donor with diffuse large B-cell lymphoma. The CDR3 runs from the conserved cysteine through the conserved F or W. Each record gives: D gene, clone size, J gene, V gene, CDR3 DNA, CDR3 protein. D genes are given only for firm matches. Not all rows give a size; the values are once, few, many and, for expanded clones, a class.

D gene: TRBD1; clone size: -; J gene: TRBJ1-4; V gene: TRBV6-5; CDR3 DNA: TGTGCCAGCAGCGCAGGGGGCGCACATAATGAAAAACTGTTTTTT; CDR3 protein: CASSAGGAHNEKLFF
D gene: -; clone size: -; J gene: TRBJ2-7; V gene: TRBV18; CDR3 DNA: TGTGCCAGCTCATCGACGACCTACGAGCAGTACTTC; CDR3 protein: CASSSTTYEQYF
D gene: -; clone size: -; J gene: TRBJ1-5; V gene: TRBV7-8; CDR3 DNA: TGTGCCAGCAGCCGGGGGGGGAAACAGCCCCAGCATTTT; CDR3 protein: CASSRGGKQPQHF
D gene: -; clone size: few; J gene: TRBJ1-5; V gene: TRBV6-5; CDR3 DNA: TGTGCCAGCAGTCCCCAGGGAAGCCAGCCCCAGCATTTT; CDR3 protein: CASSPQGSQPQHF
D gene: -; clone size: -; J gene: TRBJ2-3; V gene: TRBV30; CDR3 DNA: TGTGCCTGGACCCAATTCGCAGGGGATACGCAGTATTTT; CDR3 protein: CAWTQFAGDTQYF
D gene: TRBD2; clone size: -; J gene: TRBJ2-5; V gene: TRBV5-4; CDR3 DNA: TGTGCCAGCAGCCAGGGGGGACTAGCCGCCCTCGGGCAGTACTTC; CDR3 protein: CASSQGGLAALGQYF
D gene: TRBD1; clone size: -; J gene: TRBJ2-7; V gene: TRBV7-2; CDR3 DNA: TGTGCCAGCAGCTTAGGGGGACAGGCCTACGAGCAGTACTTC; CDR3 protein: CASSLGGQAYEQYF
D gene: TRBD1; clone size: -; J gene: TRBJ2-1; V gene: TRBV28; CDR3 DNA: TGTGCCAGCAGCCCCAGCGGACAGGGGAAAGATGAGCAGTTCTTC; CDR3 protein: CASSPSGQGKDEQFF
D gene: -; clone size: -; J gene: TRBJ1-2; V gene: TRBV7-2; CDR3 DNA: TGTGCCAGCAGCCCACAGAGGGGTCGTCCTGTGGGCTACACCTTC; CDR3 protein: CASSPQRGRPVGYTF
D gene: -; clone size: -; J gene: TRBJ2-5; V gene: TRBV5-4; CDR3 DNA: TGTGCCAGCAGCTTGGGGTGGGCCTCCTTACCCCAGTACTTC; CDR3 protein: CASSLGWASLPQYF
D gene: -; clone size: -; J gene: TRBJ1-1; V gene: TRBV5-4; CDR3 DNA: TGTGCCAGCAGCTCTTGGGCCCGAATGAACACTGAAGCTTTCTTT; CDR3 protein: CASSSWARMNTEAFF
D gene: -; clone size: few; J gene: TRBJ1-5; V gene: TRBV13; CDR3 DNA: TGTGCCAGCAGCTTGGGCGGGGGCGGGCATCAGCCCCAGCATTTT; CDR3 protein: CASSLGGGGHQPQHF
D gene: -; clone size: -; J gene: TRBJ1-5; V gene: TRBV5-8; CDR3 DNA: TGTGCCAGCAGCTTGCATAACAATCAGCCCCAGCATTTT; CDR3 protein: CASSLHNNQPQHF
D gene: -; clone size: -; J gene: TRBJ2-6; V gene: TRBV19; CDR3 DNA: TGTGCCAGTAGTATTGGGGGGTGGTCTGGGGCCAACGTCCTGACTTTC; CDR3 protein: CASSIGGWSGANVLTF
D gene: TRBD1; clone size: -; J gene: TRBJ1-1; V gene: TRBV11-3; CDR3 DNA: TGTGCCAGCAGCGCCCGGCGGAGACAGGGGAATGAAGCTTTCTTT; CDR3 protein: CASSARRRQGNEAFF
D gene: -; clone size: -; J gene: TRBJ2-6; V gene: TRBV10-3; CDR3 DNA: TGTGCCATCAGTGAGCTCCCAGAGCGGTCTGGGGCCAACGTCCTGACTTTC; CDR3 protein: CAISELPERSGANVLTF
D gene: -; clone size: -; J gene: TRBJ1-5; V gene: TRBV4-2; CDR3 DNA: TGTGCCAGCAGCCCACAGGGTAGGGGCAATCAGCCCCAGCATTTT; CDR3 protein: CASSPQGRGNQPQHF
D gene: -; clone size: few; J gene: TRBJ1-5; V gene: TRBV2; CDR3 DNA: TGTGCCAGCAGTGCGGATTCGGGGCAGCCCCAGCATTTT; CDR3 protein: CASSADSGQPQHF
D gene: -; clone size: medium-sized; J gene: TRBJ1-3; V gene: TRBV28; CDR3 DNA: TGTGCCAGCAGTTTGGGCCTTAACTCTGGAAACACCATATATTTT; CDR3 protein: CASSLGLNSGNTIYF
D gene: -; clone size: -; J gene: TRBJ2-7; V gene: TRBV19; CDR3 DNA: TGTGCCAGTAGTATAGAGGGTGGTCTCGAGCAGTACTTC; CDR3 protein: CASSIEGGLEQYF
D gene: TRBD1; clone size: -; J gene: TRBJ1-2; V gene: TRBV30; CDR3 DNA: TGTGCCTGGAGTGTGAACAGGGGCTATGGCTACACCTTC; CDR3 protein: CAWSVNRGYGYTF
D gene: TRBD1; clone size: -; J gene: TRBJ2-3; V gene: TRBV7-9; CDR3 DNA: TGTGCCAGCCTCTCTCTGACAGGGGCAATAGATACGCAGTATTTT; CDR3 protein: CASLSLTGAIDTQYF
D gene: -; clone size: -; J gene: TRBJ2-1; V gene: TRBV5-1; CDR3 DNA: TGCGCCAGCAGCTTGGGACTACTCTCCTACAATGAGCAGTTCTTC; CDR3 protein: CASSLGLLSYNEQFF
D gene: -; clone size: -; J gene: TRBJ1-3; V gene: TRBV5-8; CDR3 DNA: TGTGCCAGCAGCTTGAGACGGGACTCTGGAAACACCATATATTTT; CDR3 protein: CASSLRRDSGNTIYF
D gene: -; clone size: -; J gene: TRBJ1-2; V gene: TRBV19; CDR3 DNA: TGTGCCAGTAGAGGTCTCGGGGGCCGTTCAACTTCTGGTGGCTACACCTTC; CDR3 protein: CASRGLGGRSTSGGYTF
D gene: -; clone size: -; J gene: TRBJ2-3; V gene: TRBV27; CDR3 DNA: TGTGCCAGCAGTCCAAGGGGGGCCTCCTCCTTTATCGATACGCAGTATTTT; CDR3 protein: CASSPRGASSFIDTQYF
D gene: TRBD2; clone size: -; J gene: TRBJ2-1; V gene: TRBV5-1; CDR3 DNA: TGCGCCAGCAGCTTCCGACTAGCGGGAGGGGCGACCTACAATGAGCAGTTCTTC; CDR3 protein: CASSFRLAGGATYNEQFF
D gene: -; clone size: -; J gene: TRBJ1-1; V gene: TRBV19; CDR3 DNA: TGTGCCAGTAGTAGAGAGGAGAGCACTGAAGCTTTCTTT; CDR3 protein: CASSREESTEAFF
D gene: -; clone size: -; J gene: TRBJ2-2; V gene: TRBV5-1; CDR3 DNA: TGCGCCAGCAGCCACGACAGATCGAACACCGGGGAGCTGTTTTTT; CDR3 protein: CASSHDRSNTGELFF
D gene: -; clone size: -; J gene: TRBJ2-3; V gene: TRBV27; CDR3 DNA: TGTGCCAGCAGTGGGGGATGGGGGACAGATACGCAGTATTTT; CDR3 protein: CASSGGWGTDTQYF
D gene: TRBD1; clone size: -; J gene: TRBJ1-3; V gene: TRBV29-1; CDR3 DNA: TGCAGCGGGGTTGACAGGGCGAATGGAAACACCATATATTTT; CDR3 protein: CSGVDRANGNTIYF
D gene: TRBD2; clone size: -; J gene: TRBJ2-1; V gene: TRBV7-2; CDR3 DNA: TGTGCCAGCAGCCGTAGCGGGGGCTCCTACAATGAGCAGTTCTTC; CDR3 protein: CASSRSGGSYNEQFF
D gene: -; clone size: -; J gene: TRBJ1-3; V gene: TRBV27; CDR3 DNA: TGTGCCAGCAGTTCCCCCGCCCAGGGAGGCCCTGGAAACACCATATATTTT; CDR3 protein: CASSSPAQGGPGNTIYF
D gene: TRBD2; clone size: -; J gene: TRBJ2-2; V gene: TRBV5-1; CDR3 DNA: TGCGCCAGCAGTGATAGCGGGAGGGCAGACACCGGGGAGCTGTTTTTT; CDR3 protein: CASSDSGRADTGELFF
D gene: -; clone size: -; J gene: TRBJ2-5; V gene: TRBV11-2; CDR3 DNA: TGTGCCAGCAGCCCCGTAATGGAGACCCAGTACTTC; CDR3 protein: CASSPVMETQYF
D gene: -; clone size: -; J gene: TRBJ2-5; V gene: TRBV5-4; CDR3 DNA: TGTGCCAGCAGCACACCACAAGGAAGTCGACAAGAGACCCAGTACTTC; CDR3 protein: CASSTPQGSRQETQYF
D gene: -; clone size: -; J gene: TRBJ1-1; V gene: TRBV10-2; CDR3 DNA: TGCGCCAGCAGTGATCTGTGGATCGAGGGGAACACTGAAGCTTTCTTT; CDR3 protein: CASSDLWIEGNTEAFF
D gene: -; clone size: -; J gene: TRBJ1-4; V gene: TRBV6-1; CDR3 DNA: TGTGCCAGCAGCTGGGGGACGGTGAGGGAAAAACTGTTTTTT; CDR3 protein: CASSWGTVREKLFF
D gene: TRBD2; clone size: -; J gene: TRBJ2-5; V gene: TRBV30; CDR3 DNA: TGTGCCTGGACCGAAACTAGCGGGGTTAGGGAGACCCAGTACTTC; CDR3 protein: CAWTETSGVRETQYF
D gene: -; clone size: -; J gene: TRBJ2-1; V gene: TRBV9; CDR3 DNA: TGTGCCAGCAGCGTAGGGGGCGGACCCCTAGGTGAGCAGTTCTTC; CDR3 protein: CASSVGGGPLGEQFF